This T cell receptor beta chain derives from a study of T cell changes during pregnancy in multiple sclerosis. The CDR3 runs to 16 residues. The V segment lost 3 bases and the J segment 3 bases; nucleotides outside the gene matches: 11. Germline V lookup: CDR1 LGHNA, CDR2 YSLEER. The repertoire was sequenced with immunoSEQ multiplex PCR; TCRdb's copy has only in-frame clones and lacks some. The repertoire has 55,000 to 70,000 clones, under 95% of them found once; the top ten carry roughly 1.4%. This receptor was obtained from a female donor in good health, enrolled as a control in a pregnancy study. V gene TRBV4-3 combines with J gene TRBJ2-7; 7 bases line up with TRBD2. The source was peripheral blood, collected in the third trimester of pregnancy. The CDR3 protein is CASSQRGGDNHYEQYF. In nucleotides, the CDR3 is TGCGCCAGCAGCCAGAGGGGAGGGGATAATCACTACGAGCAGTACTTC.